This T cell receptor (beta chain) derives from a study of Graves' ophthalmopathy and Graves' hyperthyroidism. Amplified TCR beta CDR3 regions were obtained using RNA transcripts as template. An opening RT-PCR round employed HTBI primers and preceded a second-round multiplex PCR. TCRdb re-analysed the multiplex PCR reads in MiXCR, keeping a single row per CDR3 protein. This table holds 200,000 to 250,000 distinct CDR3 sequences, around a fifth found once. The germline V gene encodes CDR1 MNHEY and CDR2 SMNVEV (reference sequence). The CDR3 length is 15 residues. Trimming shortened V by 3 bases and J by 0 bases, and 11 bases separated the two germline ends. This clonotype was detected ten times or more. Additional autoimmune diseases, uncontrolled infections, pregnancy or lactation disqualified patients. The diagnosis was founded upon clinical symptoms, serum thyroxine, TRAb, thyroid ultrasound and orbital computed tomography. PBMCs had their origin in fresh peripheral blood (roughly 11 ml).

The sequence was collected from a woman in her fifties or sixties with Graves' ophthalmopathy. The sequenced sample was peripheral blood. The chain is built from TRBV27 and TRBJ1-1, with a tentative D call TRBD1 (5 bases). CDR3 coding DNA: TGTGCCAGCAGTTTGGGAGGGGACGTGAACACTGAAGCTTTCTTT. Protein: CASSLGGDVNTEAFF.